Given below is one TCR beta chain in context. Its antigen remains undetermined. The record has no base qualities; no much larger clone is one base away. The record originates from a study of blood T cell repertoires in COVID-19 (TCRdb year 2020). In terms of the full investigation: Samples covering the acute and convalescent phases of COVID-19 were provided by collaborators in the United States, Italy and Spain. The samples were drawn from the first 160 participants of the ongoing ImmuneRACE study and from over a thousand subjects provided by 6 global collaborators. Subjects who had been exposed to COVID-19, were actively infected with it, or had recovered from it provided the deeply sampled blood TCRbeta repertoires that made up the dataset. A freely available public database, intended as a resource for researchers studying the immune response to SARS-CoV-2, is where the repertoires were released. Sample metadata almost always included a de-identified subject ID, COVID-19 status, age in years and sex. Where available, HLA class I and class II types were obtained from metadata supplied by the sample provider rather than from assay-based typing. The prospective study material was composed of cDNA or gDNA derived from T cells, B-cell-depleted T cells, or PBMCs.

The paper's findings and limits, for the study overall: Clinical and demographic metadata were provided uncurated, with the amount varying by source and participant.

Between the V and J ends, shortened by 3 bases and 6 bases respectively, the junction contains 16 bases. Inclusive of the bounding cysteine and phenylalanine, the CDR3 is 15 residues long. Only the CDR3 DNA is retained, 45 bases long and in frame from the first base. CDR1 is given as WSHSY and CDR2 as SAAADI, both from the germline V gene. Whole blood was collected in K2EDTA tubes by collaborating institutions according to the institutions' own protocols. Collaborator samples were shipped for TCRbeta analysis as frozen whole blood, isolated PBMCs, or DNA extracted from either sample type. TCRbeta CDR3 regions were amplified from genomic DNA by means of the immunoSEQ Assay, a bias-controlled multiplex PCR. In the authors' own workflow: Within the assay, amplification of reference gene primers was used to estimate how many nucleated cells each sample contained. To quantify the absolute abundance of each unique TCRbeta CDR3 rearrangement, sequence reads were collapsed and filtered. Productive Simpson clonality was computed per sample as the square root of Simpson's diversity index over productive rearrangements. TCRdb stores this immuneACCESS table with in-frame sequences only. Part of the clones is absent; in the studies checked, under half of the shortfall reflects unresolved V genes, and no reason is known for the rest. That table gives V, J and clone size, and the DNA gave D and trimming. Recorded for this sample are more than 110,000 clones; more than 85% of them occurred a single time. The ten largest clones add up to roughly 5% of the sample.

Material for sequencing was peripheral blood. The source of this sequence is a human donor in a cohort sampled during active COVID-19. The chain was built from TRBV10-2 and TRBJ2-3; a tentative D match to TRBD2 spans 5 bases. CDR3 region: CASSDEGPLGDTQYF. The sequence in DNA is TGCGCCAGCAGTGATGAGGGCCCCCTCGGGGATACGCAGTATTTT.